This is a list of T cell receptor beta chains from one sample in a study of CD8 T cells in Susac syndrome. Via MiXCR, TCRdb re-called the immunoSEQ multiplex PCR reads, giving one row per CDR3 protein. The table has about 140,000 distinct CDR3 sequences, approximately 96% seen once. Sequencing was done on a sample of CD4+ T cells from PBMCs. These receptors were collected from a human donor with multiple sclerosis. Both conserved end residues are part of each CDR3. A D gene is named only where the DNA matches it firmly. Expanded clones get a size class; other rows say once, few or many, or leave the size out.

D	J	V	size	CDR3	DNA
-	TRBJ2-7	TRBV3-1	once	CASSQRPYEQYF	TGTGCCAGCAGCCAGAGGCCTTACGAGCAGTACTTC
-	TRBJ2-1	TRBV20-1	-	CSARGPAPSDEQFF	TGCAGTGCTAGAGGCCCCGCTCCTAGCGATGAGCAGTTCTTC
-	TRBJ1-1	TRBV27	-	CASRQGLLPAFF	TGTGCCAGCCGGCAGGGGTTACTCCCGGCTTTCTTT
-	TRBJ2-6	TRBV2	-	CASSGGTWDNSGANVLTF	TGTGCCAGCAGTGGCGGGACTTGGGACAACTCTGGGGCCAACGTCCTGACTTTC
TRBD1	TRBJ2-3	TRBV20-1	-	CSAQNRGTSTDTQYF	TGCAGTGCTCAGAACAGGGGTACTAGCACAGATACGCAGTATTTT
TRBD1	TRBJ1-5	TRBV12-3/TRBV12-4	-	CASSRDRGRQPQHF	TGTGCCAGCAGCCGGGACAGGGGCCGGCAGCCCCAGCATTTT
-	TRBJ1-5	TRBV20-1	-	CSAQDVIPGDQPQHF	TGCAGTGCCCAGGACGTTATCCCCGGGGATCAGCCCCAGCATTTT
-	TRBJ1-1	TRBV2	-	CASSVNRGSEAFF	TGTGCCAGCAGTGTAAACAGAGGAAGCGAAGCTTTCTTT
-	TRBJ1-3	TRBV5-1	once	CASSLNGDTIYF	TGCGCCAGCAGCTTGAATGGAGACACCATATATTTT
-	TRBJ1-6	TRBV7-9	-	CASSSNSYNSPLHF	TGTGCCAGCAGCTCGAACAGCTATAATTCACCCCTCCACTTT
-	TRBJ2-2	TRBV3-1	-	CASSQDFPVGELFF	TGTGCCAGCAGCCAAGACTTCCCGGTCGGGGAGCTGTTTTTT
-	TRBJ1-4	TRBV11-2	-	CASSLDQAGQKGKLFF	TGTGCCAGCAGCTTAGATCAGGCGGGCCAGAAAGGAAAACTGTTTTTT
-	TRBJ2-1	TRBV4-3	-	CASSQVTQGGRGVEQFF	TGCGCCAGCAGCCAAGTAACACAGGGCGGTCGGGGGGTCGAGCAGTTCTTC
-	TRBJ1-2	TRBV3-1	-	CASSQDLGGNGYTF	TGTGCCAGCAGCCAAGATTTAGGCGGGAATGGCTACACCTTC
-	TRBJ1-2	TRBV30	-	CAWSDTNYGYTF	TGTGCCTGGAGTGACACTAACTATGGCTACACCTTC
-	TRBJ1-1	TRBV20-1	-	CSATQTGYRTEAFF	TGCAGTGCAACCCAAACAGGGTATCGCACTGAAGCTTTCTTT
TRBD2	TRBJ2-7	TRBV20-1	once	CSASDPRGRAYEQYF	TGCAGTGCTAGCGACCCTCGCGGGAGAGCCTACGAGCAGTACTTC
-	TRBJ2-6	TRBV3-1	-	CASSQVLSGANVLTF	TGTGCCAGCAGCCAAGTATTATCTGGGGCCAACGTCCTGACTTTC
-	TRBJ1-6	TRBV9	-	CASSLRGTVNSPLHF	TGTGCCAGCAGCCTTAGAGGGACGGTAAATTCACCCCTCCACTTT
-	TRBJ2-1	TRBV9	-	CASSVVSQYNEQFF	TGTGCCAGCAGCGTAGTAAGCCAATACAATGAGCAGTTCTTC
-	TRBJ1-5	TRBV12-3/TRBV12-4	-	CASSLDLQGIGNQPQHF	TGTGCCAGCAGTTTAGATCTTCAGGGGATCGGGAATCAGCCCCAGCATTTT
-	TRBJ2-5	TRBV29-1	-	CSVRRETQYF	TGCAGCGTTCGGAGGGAGACCCAGTACTTC
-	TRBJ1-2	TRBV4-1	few	CASSQGPLGRYGYTF	TGCGCCAGCAGCCAAGGTCCTTTGGGTCGGTATGGCTACACCTTC
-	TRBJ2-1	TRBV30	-	CAWSSLGGPNEQFF	TGTGCCTGGAGCTCTTTGGGGGGGCCCAATGAGCAGTTCTTC
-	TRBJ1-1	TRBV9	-	CASRRGGANTEAFF	TGTGCCAGCCGTCGGGGAGGGGCGAACACTGAAGCTTTCTTT
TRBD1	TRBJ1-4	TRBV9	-	CASSEPGQNEKLFF	TGTGCCAGCAGCGAACCGGGACAGAATGAAAAACTGTTTTTT
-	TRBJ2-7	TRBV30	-	CAWKGREFEQYF	TGTGCCTGGAAGGGCAGGGAGTTCGAGCAGTACTTC
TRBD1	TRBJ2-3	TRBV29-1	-	CSVERGQGSDTQYF	TGCAGCGTTGAAAGGGGACAGGGATCAGATACGCAGTATTTT
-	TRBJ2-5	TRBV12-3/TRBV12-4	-	CASSLGRTDQETQYF	TGTGCCAGCAGTTTAGGCAGGACAGACCAAGAGACCCAGTACTTC
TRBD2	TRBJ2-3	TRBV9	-	CASRGGAEDTQYF	TGTGCCAGCCGCGGGGGGGCGGAGGATACGCAGTATTTT
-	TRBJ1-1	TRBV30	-	CAWNPRGSNTEAFF	TGTGCCTGGAATCCCAGGGGTTCGAACACTGAAGCTTTCTTT
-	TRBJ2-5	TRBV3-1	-	CASSQEGRAEETQYF	TGTGCCAGCAGCCAAGAAGGGCGCGCAGAAGAGACCCAGTACTTC
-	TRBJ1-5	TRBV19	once	CASTPRAGKPQHF	TGTGCCAGTACCCCGAGGGCGGGGAAGCCCCAGCATTTT
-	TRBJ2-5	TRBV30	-	CAWGQETQYF	TGTGCCTGGGGCCAAGAGACCCAGTACTTC
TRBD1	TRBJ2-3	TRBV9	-	CASSLISGTGVADTQYF	TGTGCCAGCAGCCTGATCTCCGGGACAGGGGTGGCAGATACGCAGTATTTT
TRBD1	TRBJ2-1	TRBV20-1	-	CSARMGQGSPSNEQFF	TGCAGTGCTAGAATGGGACAGGGGTCTCCTTCAAATGAGCAGTTCTTC
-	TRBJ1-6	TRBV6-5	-	CASKKSSYNSPLHF	TGTGCCAGCAAGAAGAGCTCCTATAATTCACCCCTCCACTTT
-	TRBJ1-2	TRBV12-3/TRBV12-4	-	CASSGRRGYGYTF	TGTGCCAGCAGTGGGAGGCGCGGCTATGGCTACACCTTC
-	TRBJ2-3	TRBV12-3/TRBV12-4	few	CASSLSLDTQYF	TGTGCCAGCAGTTTGAGCCTAGATACGCAGTATTTT
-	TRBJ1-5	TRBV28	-	CASSSIAGAAKPQHF	TGTGCCAGCAGTTCAATCGCAGGCGCCGCGAAGCCCCAGCATTTT
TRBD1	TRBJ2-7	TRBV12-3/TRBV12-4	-	CASRTGSVSSYEQYF	TGTGCCAGCAGGACAGGGTCCGTGAGCTCCTACGAGCAGTACTTC
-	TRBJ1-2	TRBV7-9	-	CASSSNRFGYTF	TGTGCCAGCAGCTCAAACAGGTTTGGCTACACCTTC
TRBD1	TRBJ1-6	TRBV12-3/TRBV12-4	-	CASSSTRGQYNSPLHF	TGTGCCAGCAGTTCCACAAGGGGACAGTATAATTCACCCCTCCACTTT
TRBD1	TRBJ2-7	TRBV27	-	CASSLSNRGLEQYF	TGTGCCAGCAGTTTATCGAATAGGGGGCTAGAGCAGTACTTC
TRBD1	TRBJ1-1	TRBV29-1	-	CSAGQGHTEAFF	TGCAGCGCTGGACAGGGTCACACTGAAGCTTTCTTT
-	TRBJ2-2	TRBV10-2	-	CASRDLTGELFF	TGCGCCAGCAGGGACCTCACCGGGGAGCTGTTTTTT
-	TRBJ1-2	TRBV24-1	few	CATVPGYTF	TGTGCCACCGTGCCTGGCTACACCTTC
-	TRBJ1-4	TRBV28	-	CASSLGLGRYEKLFF	TGTGCCAGCAGTTTAGGACTTGGACGATATGAAAAACTGTTTTTT